This passage covers 5 T cell receptor beta chains from one sample sequenced in a study of blood T cell repertoires in COVID-19. Sequencing used immunoSEQ multiplex PCR; TCRdb keeps in-frame clones, though not all of them. The sample records about 34,000 clones, 60% to 80% being singletons. The specimen was peripheral blood. Source of these receptors: a human donor in a cohort sampled during active COVID-19.

The chain has TRBV19 and TRBJ1-5; 10 nucleotides match TRBD1. After removal of 1 base from V and 4 bases from J, the junction contained 4 bases not matched to a gene. CDR3 length equals 16 residues. Per the germline V gene, CDR1 is LNHDA and CDR2 is SQIVND (reference sequence). CDR3 nucleotides: TGTGCCAGTAGTATAGGGGACAGGGGAAGGAATCAGCCCCAGCATTTT. Protein product: CASSIGDRGRNQPQHF.

Written as DNA, the CDR3 is TGTGCCAGTAGATCCCTCGACCGGGATACCTCTGGGGCCAACGTCCTGACTTTC. Protein: CASRSLDRDTSGANVLTF. This chain joins TRBV19 and TRBJ2-6; possible D gene TRBD2, 5 bases. The CDR3 length is 18 residues. The germline V gene encodes CDR1 LNHDA and CDR2 SQIVND (reference sequence). The V end was cut by 6 bases, the J end by 0 bases, with 18 bases between.

The chain combines TRBV30 with TRBJ1-1; TRBD1 is a possible D gene (6 bases). This CDR3 spans 15 amino acids. Trimming cost V 3 bases and J 4 bases, with 18 bases left between them. Germline values: CDR1 GTSNPN, CDR2 SVGIG (reference sequence). CDR3 protein: CAWRGGLIQGTEAFF. CDR3 in DNA: TGTGCCTGGAGGGGGGGGCTGATTCAGGGCACTGAAGCTTTCTTT.

The rearrangement joins TRBV2 to TRBJ1-2; no clear D. The CDR3 extends over 15 amino acids. V was clipped by 3 bases and J by 4 bases, with 15 bases between them. CDR1 and CDR2 (germline): SNHLY, FYNNEI. CDR3 bases: TGTGCCAGCAGTGATACCCGGTTAACCCCCTATGGCTACACCTTC. Translation gives CASSDTRLTPYGYTF.

The DNA of the CDR3 is TGTGCCAGTAACGTCGGTCGAGGATATGGCTACACCTTC. Amino acid sequence: CASNVGRGYGYTF. The chain recombines TRBV27 with TRBJ1-2; D call uncertain. The V gene's germline CDR1 is MNHEY and CDR2 SMNVEV (reference sequence). V lost 9 bases and J 5 bases, leaving 16 bases between the germline ends. The length of the CDR3 is 13 residues.